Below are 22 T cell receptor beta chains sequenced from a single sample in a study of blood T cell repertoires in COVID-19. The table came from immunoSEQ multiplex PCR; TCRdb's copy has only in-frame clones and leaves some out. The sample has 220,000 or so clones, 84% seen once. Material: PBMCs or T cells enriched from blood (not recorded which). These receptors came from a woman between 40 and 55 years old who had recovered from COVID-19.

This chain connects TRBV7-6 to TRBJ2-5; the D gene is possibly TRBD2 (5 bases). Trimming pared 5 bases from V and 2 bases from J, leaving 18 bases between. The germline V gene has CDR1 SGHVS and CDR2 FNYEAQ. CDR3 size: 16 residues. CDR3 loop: CASSALGQRTQETQYF. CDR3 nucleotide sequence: TGTGCCAGCAGCGCCCTCGGCCAGCGGACGCAAGAGACCCAGTACTTC.

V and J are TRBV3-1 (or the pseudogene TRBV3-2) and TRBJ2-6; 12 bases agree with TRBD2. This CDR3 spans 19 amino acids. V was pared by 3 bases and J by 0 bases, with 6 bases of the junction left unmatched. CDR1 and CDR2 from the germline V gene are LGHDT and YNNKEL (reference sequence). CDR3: CASSHTSGRTSSGANVLTF. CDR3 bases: TGTGCCAGCAGCCACACTAGCGGGAGGACCAGCTCTGGGGCCAACGTCCTGACTTTC.

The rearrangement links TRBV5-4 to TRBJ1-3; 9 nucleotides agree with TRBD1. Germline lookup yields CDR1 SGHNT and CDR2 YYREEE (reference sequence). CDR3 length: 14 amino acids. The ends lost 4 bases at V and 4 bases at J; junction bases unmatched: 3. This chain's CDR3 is CASSAGTGGNTIYF. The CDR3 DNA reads TGTGCCAGCAGCGCCGGGACAGGGGGAAACACCATATATTTT. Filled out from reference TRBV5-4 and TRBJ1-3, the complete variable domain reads ETGVTQSPTHLIKTRGQQVTLRCSSQSGHNTVSWYQQALGQGPQFIFQYYREEENGRGNFPPRFSGLQFPNYSSELNVNALELDDSALYLCASSAGTGGNTIYFGEGSWLTVV.

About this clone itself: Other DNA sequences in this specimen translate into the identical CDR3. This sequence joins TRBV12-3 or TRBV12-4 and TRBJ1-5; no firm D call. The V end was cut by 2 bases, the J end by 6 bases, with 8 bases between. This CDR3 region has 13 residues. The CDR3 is CASSLRGSQPQHF. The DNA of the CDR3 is TGTGCCAGCAGTTTACGAGGGTCTCAGCCCCAGCATTTT.

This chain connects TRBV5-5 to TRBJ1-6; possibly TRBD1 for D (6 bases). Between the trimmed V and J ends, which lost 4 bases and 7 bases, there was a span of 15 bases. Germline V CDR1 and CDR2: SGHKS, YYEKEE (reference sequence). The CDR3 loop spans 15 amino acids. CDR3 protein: CASSLRQVQNSPLHF. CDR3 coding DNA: TGTGCCAGCAGCCTAAGACAGGTCCAGAATTCACCCCTCCACTTT. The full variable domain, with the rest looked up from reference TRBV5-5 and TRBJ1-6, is DAGVTQSPTHLIKTRGQQVTLRCSPISGHKSVSWYQQVLGQGPQFIFQYYEKEERGRGNFPDRFSARQFPNYSSELNVNALLLGDSALYLCASSLRQVQNSPLHFGNGTRLTVT.

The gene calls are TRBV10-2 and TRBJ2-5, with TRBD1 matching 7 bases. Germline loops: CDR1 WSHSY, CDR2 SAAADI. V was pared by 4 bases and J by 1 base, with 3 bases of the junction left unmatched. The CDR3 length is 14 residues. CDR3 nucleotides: TGCGCCAGCAGTGTGTGGACAGGCCAAGAGACCCAGTACTTC. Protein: CASSVWTGQETQYF.

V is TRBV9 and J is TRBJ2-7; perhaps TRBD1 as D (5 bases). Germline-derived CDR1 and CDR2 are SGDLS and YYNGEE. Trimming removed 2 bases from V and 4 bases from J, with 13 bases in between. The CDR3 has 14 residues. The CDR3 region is CASSVADSGYEQYF. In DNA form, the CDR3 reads TGTGCCAGCAGCGTTGCCGACAGTGGTTACGAGCAGTACTTC.

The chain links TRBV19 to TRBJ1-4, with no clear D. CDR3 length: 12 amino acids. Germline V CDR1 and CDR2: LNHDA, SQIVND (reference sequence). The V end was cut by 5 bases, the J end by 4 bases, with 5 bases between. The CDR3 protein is CASSSINEKLFF. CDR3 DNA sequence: TGTGCCAGTAGTTCTATTAATGAAAAACTGTTTTTT.

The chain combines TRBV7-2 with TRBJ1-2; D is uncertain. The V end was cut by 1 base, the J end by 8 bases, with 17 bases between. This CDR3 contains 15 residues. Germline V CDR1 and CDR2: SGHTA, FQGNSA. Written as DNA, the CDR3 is TGTGCCAGCAGCTTAGTCGAGACAAGAGTCGGCGGCTACACCTTC. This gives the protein CASSLVETRVGGYTF.

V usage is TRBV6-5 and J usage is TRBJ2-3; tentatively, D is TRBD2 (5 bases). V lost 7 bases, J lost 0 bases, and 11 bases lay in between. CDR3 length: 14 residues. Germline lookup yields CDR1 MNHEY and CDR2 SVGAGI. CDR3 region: CASILARSTDTQYF. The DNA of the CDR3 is TGTGCCAGCATATTAGCGCGTAGCACAGATACGCAGTATTTT.

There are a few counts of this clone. The CDR3 is CASSQEPVAGSGGPRETQYF. For the CDR3, the DNA is TGTGCCAGCAGCCAAGAGCCCGTCGCCGGGTCGGGAGGACCTCGAGAGACCCAGTACTTC. The chain recombines TRBV14 with TRBJ2-5; TRBD2 aligns across 7 bases. J was trimmed by 4 bases and V by 0 bases; bases with no gene match: 20. Germline values: CDR1 SGHDN, CDR2 FVKESK. The CDR3 covers 20 residues.

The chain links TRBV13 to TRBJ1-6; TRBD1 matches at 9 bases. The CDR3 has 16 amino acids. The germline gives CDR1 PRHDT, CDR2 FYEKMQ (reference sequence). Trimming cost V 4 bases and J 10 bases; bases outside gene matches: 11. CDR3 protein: CASSSGWDREESPLHF. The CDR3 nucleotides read TGTGCCAGCAGCTCTGGTTGGGACAGGGAAGAATCACCCCTCCACTTT.

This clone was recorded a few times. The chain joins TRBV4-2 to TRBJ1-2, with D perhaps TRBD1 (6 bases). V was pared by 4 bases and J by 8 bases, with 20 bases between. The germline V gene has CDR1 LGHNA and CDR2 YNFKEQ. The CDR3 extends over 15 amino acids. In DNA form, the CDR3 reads TGTGCCAGCAGCCGATCTTCGACAGGAACTTACGGCTACACCTTC. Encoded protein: CASSRSSTGTYGYTF.

This CDR3 reads CATSDAQQDEQYF. CDR3 coding DNA: TGTGCCACCAGTGATGCCCAACAGGACGAGCAGTACTTC. The chain carries TRBV24-1 and TRBJ2-7, with D maybe TRBD1 (5 bases). The CDR3 spans 13 residues. The germline gives CDR1 KGHDR, CDR2 SFDVKD. V gave up 3 bases and J gave up 5 bases, with 10 bases separating them.

CDR3 region: CASSSLREQYF. The CDR3 coding sequence is TGTGCCAGCAGTTCCCTCCGCGAGCAGTACTTC. The gene calls are TRBV6-1 and TRBJ2-7; D uncertain. The germline V and J ends were trimmed by 5 bases and 6 bases, with 8 bases remaining between them. Germline V gene lookup returns CDR1 MNHNS and CDR2 SASEGT. CDR3 length: 11 residues.

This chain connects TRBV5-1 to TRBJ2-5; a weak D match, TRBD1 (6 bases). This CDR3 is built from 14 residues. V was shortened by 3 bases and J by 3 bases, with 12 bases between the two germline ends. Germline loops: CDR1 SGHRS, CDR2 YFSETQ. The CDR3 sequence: CASSSGQTKETQYF. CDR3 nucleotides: TGCGCCAGCAGCTCTGGACAGACTAAAGAGACCCAGTACTTC.

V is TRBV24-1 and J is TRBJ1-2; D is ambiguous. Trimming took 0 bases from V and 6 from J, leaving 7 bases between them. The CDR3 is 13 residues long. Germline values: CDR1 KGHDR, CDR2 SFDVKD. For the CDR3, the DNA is TGTGCCACCAGTGATTTGGACGGGAATGGCTACACCTTC. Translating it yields CATSDLDGNGYTF.

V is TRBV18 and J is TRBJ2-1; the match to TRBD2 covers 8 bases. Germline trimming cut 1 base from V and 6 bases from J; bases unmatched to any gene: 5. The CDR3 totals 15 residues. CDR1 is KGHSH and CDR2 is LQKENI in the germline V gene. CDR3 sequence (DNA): TGTGCCAGCTCACCACTCGCCACTAGCGGCAATGAGCAGTTCTTC. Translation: CASSPLATSGNEQFF.

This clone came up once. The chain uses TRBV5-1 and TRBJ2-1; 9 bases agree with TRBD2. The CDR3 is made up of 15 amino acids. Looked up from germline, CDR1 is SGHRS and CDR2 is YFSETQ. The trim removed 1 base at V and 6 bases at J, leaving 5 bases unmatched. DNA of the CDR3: TGCGCCAGCAGCTTGTATGGCGGGAGGGCCAATGAGCAGTTCTTC. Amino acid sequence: CASSLYGGRANEQFF.

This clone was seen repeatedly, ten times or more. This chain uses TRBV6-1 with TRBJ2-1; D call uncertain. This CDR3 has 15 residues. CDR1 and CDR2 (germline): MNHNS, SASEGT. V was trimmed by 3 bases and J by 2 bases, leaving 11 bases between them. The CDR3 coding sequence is TGTGCCAGCAGTGATGAAGCCGAACCCTACAATGAGCAGTTCTTC. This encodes CASSDEAEPYNEQFF.

The CDR3 loop is CATSRPATGRDTGELFF. The CDR3 DNA is TGTGCCACCAGCAGACCGGCTACAGGCAGGGACACCGGGGAGCTGTTTTTT. This chain joins TRBV15 and TRBJ2-2, with D tentatively TRBD1 (5 bases). This CDR3 comprises 17 residues. V lost 2 bases and J lost 3, with 16 bases in between. CDR1 LNHNV and CDR2 YYDKDF come from the germline V gene (reference sequence). Looking up the rest from reference TRBV15 and TRBJ2-2 gives the full variable domain: DAMVIQNPRYQVTQFGKPVTLSCSQTLNHNVMYWYQQKSSQAPKLLFHYYDKDFNNEADTPDNFQSRRPNTSFCFLDIRSPGLGDTAMYLCATSRPATGRDTGELFFGEGSRLTVL.

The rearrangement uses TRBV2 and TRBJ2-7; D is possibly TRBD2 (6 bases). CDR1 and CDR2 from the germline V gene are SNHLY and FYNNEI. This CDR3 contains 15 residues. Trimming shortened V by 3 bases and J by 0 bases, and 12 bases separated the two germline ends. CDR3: CASSERRGSSYEQYF. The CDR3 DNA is TGTGCCAGCAGTGAGAGGCGGGGTAGCTCCTACGAGCAGTACTTC.